These 26 T cell receptor beta chains were all obtained from the same sample, sequenced in a study of regulatory T cells in long-lasting Graves disease. The time point is: newly diagnosed GD, antithyroid drugs for less than 3 months. Making the TCR library involved RNA that had been extracted from PBMCs. Building the TCR beta libraries relied on iRepertoire HTBI primers, and CDR3 regions underwent Arm-PCR. TCRdb re-analysed the multiplex PCR reads in MiXCR, keeping a single row per CDR3 protein. The sample comprises approximately 350,000 distinct CDR3 sequences, 16% of which are singletons, and about 27% rests with the top ten. Separately, the same data were catalogued under a study of T cells in Graves' hyperthyroidism and ophthalmopathy.

The specimen was peripheral blood mononuclear cells (PBMCs), collected at new diagnosis, from a patient treated with antithyroid drugs. The receptors stem from a man aged 35 to 55 with Graves disease.

This clonotype was seen many times. The chain is built from TRBV2 and TRBJ2-3; D is possibly TRBD1 (6 bases). Germline V lookup: CDR1 SNHLY, CDR2 FYNNEI. Trimming stripped 11 bases from V and 2 bases from J, with 14 bases between. This CDR3 region has 13 residues. The CDR3 nucleotides read TGTGCCGGAAACAGGGCGGTCACAGATACGCAGTATTTT. Translated, it gives CAGNRAVTDTQYF.

This clonotype was detected many times. This chain uses TRBV5-6 with TRBJ2-5; weak D call: TRBD2 (6 bases). Trimming removed 3 bases from V and 0 bases from J, with 12 bases in between. CDR1 is SGHDT, CDR2 YYEEEE, per germline. The length of the CDR3 is 15 residues. CDR3 region: CASSWVLANQETQYF. In DNA form, the CDR3 reads TGTGCCAGCAGCTGGGTACTAGCCAACCAAGAGACCCAGTACTTC.

In this sample, this clonotype turned up a few times. CDR3 coding DNA: TGTGCCAGCAGTCGCAAGGGGATCCAAGAGACCCAGTACTTC. It is translated as CASSRKGIQETQYF. The chain joins TRBV5-4 to TRBJ2-5; possibly TRBD1 for D (5 bases). The CDR3 totals 14 residues. Germline CDR1 SGHNT, CDR2 YYREEE (reference sequence). V was shortened by 5 bases and J by 1 base, with 12 bases between the two germline ends.

This CDR3 is CASSVEIGREQYF. The CDR3 nucleotides read TGTGCCAGCAGCGTAGAGATAGGACGCGAGCAGTACTTC. The chain is built from TRBV9 and TRBJ2-7; no firm D call. Germline CDR1 reads SGDLS; CDR2 reads YYNGEE. The CDR3 spans 13 residues. With 0 bases removed from V and 6 bases from J, the gap between germline ends came to 10 bases.

The table lists this clonotype with a few counts. The chain has TRBV15 and TRBJ2-7; 12 bases line up with TRBD2. The CDR3 sequence is 16 residues long. The ends lost 2 bases at V and 2 bases at J; junction bases unmatched: 4. The germline CDR1 and CDR2 sequences are LNHNV and YYDKDF (reference sequence). CDR3 DNA: TGTGCCACCAGCAGATGGACTAGCGGGGCCCCCTACGAGCAGTACTTC. Translated, it gives CATSRWTSGAPYEQYF.

The chain carries TRBV5-5 and TRBJ2-5; D is uncertain. Trimming took 4 bases from V and 1 from J, leaving 11 bases between them. Germline V gene sequence: CDR1 SGHKS, CDR2 YYEKEE (reference sequence). The CDR3 is 14 amino acids. In nucleotides, the CDR3 is TGTGCCAGCAGCCTCTCCGGAATCCAAGAGACCCAGTACTTC. As protein: CASSLSGIQETQYF. Together with reference TRBV5-5 and TRBJ2-5, the CDR3 gives the full variable domain: DAGVTQSPTHLIKTRGQQVTLRCSPISGHKSVSWYQQVLGQGPQFIFQYYEKEERGRGNFPDRFSARQFPNYSSELNVNALLLGDSALYLCASSLSGIQETQYFGPGTRLLVL.

Of note for this clonotype: One junction end disagrees with the germline gene, perhaps due to a read error. The chain has TRBV18 and TRBJ1-4; D is uncertain. The CDR3 totals 13 residues. From germline, CDR1 is KGHSH and CDR2 LQKENI. The CDR3 spells CASSPLRAEKLSF. For the CDR3, the DNA is TGTGCCAGCTCACCATTGAGGGCGGAAAAACTGTCTTTT.

There are many counts of this clonotype. An end of the junction does not agree with germline; a read error may underlie this. The chain combines TRBV7-7 with TRBJ2-1; maybe TRBD2 (7 bases). The germline gives CDR1 SSHAT, CDR2 FNYEAQ (reference sequence). The CDR3 loop spans 16 amino acids. In DNA form, the CDR3 reads TGTGCTAGCAGCCGCACAGGGAGGGGAACATACAATGAGCAGTTCTTC. Protein product: CASSRTGRGTYNEQFF.

This clonotype was counted many times. The chain has TRBV12-3 or TRBV12-4 and TRBJ1-5; 9 bases fit TRBD1. The CDR3 contains 14 residues. V dropped 3 bases and J dropped 6; count of bases not matched to a gene: 3. The chain's CDR3 is CASSFTGGGQPQHF. The CDR3 DNA reads as TGTGCCAGCAGTTTCACAGGGGGCGGTCAGCCCCAGCATTTT.

This clonotype was observed many times. This sequence joins TRBV28 and TRBJ1-1, with 8 bases matching TRBD1. This CDR3 has 16 amino acids. CDR1 and CDR2 (germline): MDHEN, SYDVKM. Unmatched junction bases numbered 11, after V lost 5 bases and J lost 3 bases. The CDR3 here is CASSPRTGSFYTEAFF. In DNA, the CDR3 is TGTGCCAGCAGTCCAAGGACAGGGTCATTCTACACTGAAGCTTTCTTT.

The J gene is TRBJ1-5, the V gene TRBV6-1; 8 bases fit TRBD1. This CDR3 region has 15 residues. The germline gives CDR1 MNHNS, CDR2 SASEGT. V lost 3 bases to trimming and J lost 3 bases; unmatched junction nucleotides: 4. DNA for the CDR3: TGTGCCAGCAGTGACAGGGGGCTAAACAATCAGCCCCAGCATTTT. Protein: CASSDRGLNNQPQHF.

This CDR3 reads CASSLVGVGNTIYF. In nucleotides, the CDR3 is TGCGCCAGCAGCTTGGTGGGGGTTGGAAACACCATATATTTT. V and J are TRBV5-1 and TRBJ1-3; possible D gene TRBD1, 5 bases. This CDR3 region has 14 residues. The V end lost 0 bases, the J end lost 3 bases, and 7 bases lay between the germline ends. Germline lookup yields CDR1 SGHRS and CDR2 YFSETQ.

This clonotype was picked up many times. J is TRBJ2-3 and V is TRBV7-2; no firm D call. CDR1 and CDR2 from the germline V gene are SGHTA and FQGNSA. V was clipped by 1 base and J by 1 base, with 12 bases between them. The CDR3 runs to 16 residues. CDR3 protein: CASSLDPPAGTDTQYF. DNA of the CDR3: TGTGCCAGCAGCTTAGACCCTCCGGCAGGCACAGATACGCAGTATTTT.

Note on this clonotype: A far larger clone is off by one base, so a read error is likely. The J gene is TRBJ2-3, the V gene TRBV11-1, with 7 positions matching TRBD1. The tail of the sequence fits TRBJ1-1 better, so the J call may be wrong. Germline V CDR1 and CDR2: SGHAT, FQDESV (reference sequence). The CDR3 sequence is 14 residues long. For the CDR3, the DNA is TGTGCCAGCAGTTCAATGACAGGGTCCCCTGAAGCTTTCTTT. This encodes CASSSMTGSPEAFF.

The gene calls are TRBV19 and TRBJ2-3, with a tentative D call TRBD2 (5 bases). V lost 2 bases and J 2 bases, leaving 5 bases between the germline ends. This CDR3 spans 13 amino acids. Germline V CDR1 and CDR2: LNHDA, SQIVND (reference sequence). The CDR3 here is CASSILATDTQYF. The CDR3 DNA is TGTGCCAGTAGTATACTAGCCACAGATACGCAGTATTTT. Using reference TRBV19 and TRBJ2-3 for the parts outside the CDR3, the full variable domain is DGGITQSPKYLFRKEGQNVTLSCEQNLNHDAMYWYRQDPGQGLRLIYYSQIVNDFQKGDIAEGYSVSREKKESFPLTVTSAQKNPTAFYLCASSILATDTQYFGPGTRLTVL.

This clonotype was seen many times. The chain recombines TRBV27 with TRBJ2-7, with D uncertain. The ends were cut back, 5 bases at V and 7 bases at J, with 12 bases in the middle. Per germline, CDR1 MNHEY and CDR2 SMNVEV (reference sequence). The CDR3 has 12 residues. The CDR3, as DNA: TGTGCCAGCAGTCAACGACTGGGGGAGCAGTACTTC. It codes for CASSQRLGEQYF.

This clonotype was seen a few times. The chain uses TRBV4-1 and TRBJ1-5; D unresolved. Trimming took off 1 base at V and 3 bases at J, with 10 bases between the two ends. This CDR3 comprises 15 residues. The germline CDR1 and CDR2 sequences are MGHRA and YSYEKL. CDR3 protein: CASSQVYPYNQPQHF. The CDR3 bases are TGCGCCAGCAGCCAAGTCTATCCTTACAATCAGCCCCAGCATTTT.

This clonotype was found a few times. The CDR3 DNA sequence: TGCGCCAGCAGCCAAGATGGATTCGGAGATCAGCCCCAGCATTTT. Its protein is CASSQDGFGDQPQHF. This chain uses TRBV4-1 with TRBJ1-5; no reliable D call. Trimming took 0 bases from V and 5 from J, leaving 11 bases between them. The germline gives CDR1 MGHRA, CDR2 YSYEKL. The CDR3 covers 15 residues.

This clonotype was counted only a few times. Since the CDR3 does not end with the conserved phenylalanine or tryptophan, this likely comes from a read error. The chain recombines TRBV28 with TRBJ2-4; D not resolved. V lost 7 bases to trimming and J lost 4 bases, with 11 bases between them. The CDR3 is 13 amino acids. Germline CDR1 MDHEN, CDR2 SYDVKM. CDR3 protein: CASNRSAKNIQYL. CDR3 nucleotides: TGTGCCAGCAACCGTTCGGCGAAAAACATTCAGTACCTC.

J is TRBJ2-3 and V is TRBV4-1; TRBD1 might be the D (6 bases). Trimming took off 0 bases at V and 3 bases at J, with 16 bases between the two ends. Germline V CDR1 and CDR2: MGHRA, YSYEKL. CDR3 size: 17 residues. The CDR3 spells CASSQDIYRASTDTQYF. In nucleotides, the CDR3 is TGCGCCAGCAGCCAAGATATTTACAGGGCTTCAACAGATACGCAGTATTTT.

This clonotype was picked up many times. The V call is TRBV12-3 or TRBV12-4, the J call TRBJ1-1, with 7 bases aligning to TRBD1. The CDR3 totals 14 residues. V was clipped by 4 bases and J by 1 base; unmatched bases: 3. CDR3 loop: CASSSTGANTEAFF. CDR3 nucleotides: TGTGCCAGCAGTTCAACAGGGGCGAACACTGAAGCTTTCTTT.

The V gene is TRBV7-8, the J gene TRBJ1-2, with unresolved D. Germline V gives CDR1 SGHVS, CDR2 FQNEAQ. The CDR3 runs to 16 residues. V dropped 0 bases and J dropped 4 bases, with 15 bases sitting between them. The CDR3 here is CASSLAPYSGGYGYTF. The CDR3 DNA follows: TGTGCCAGCAGCTTAGCGCCTTACTCTGGCGGCTATGGCTACACCTTC.

Note on this clonotype: A read error may explain this, as a much larger clone is one base away. The chain combines TRBV5-6 with TRBJ1-6, with TRBD1 as a possible D gene (6 bases). Germline V lookup: CDR1 SGHDT, CDR2 YYEEEE. The CDR3 runs 15 residues. The CDR3 protein is CAGSWGWGPSSPLHF. The CDR3 coding sequence is TGTGCCGGCAGCTGGGGTTGGGGGCCTAGTTCACCCCTCCACTTT.

This clonotype was seen a handful of times. The chain couples TRBV6-1 to TRBJ1-6; weak D call: TRBD1 (5 bases). Trimming pared 5 bases from V and 4 bases from J, leaving 15 bases between. The CDR3 spans 16 residues. CDR1 is MNHNS and CDR2 is SASEGT in the germline V gene. The CDR3 DNA sequence: TGTGCCAGCAGTAAACCATGGACATCTTATAATTCACCCCTCCACTTT. It encodes CASSKPWTSYNSPLHF.

The chain uses TRBV12-3 or TRBV12-4 and TRBJ2-3; the match to TRBD1 covers 10 bases. This CDR3 contains 18 residues. With 4 bases clipped from V and 1 base from J, the junction kept 11 bases outside the gene matches. CDR3 in amino acids: CASSWDRGWGIGTDTQYF. As DNA, the CDR3 is TGTGCCAGCAGTTGGGACAGGGGATGGGGCATCGGCACAGATACGCAGTATTTT.

There are a few counts of this clonotype. The chain uses TRBV6-5 and TRBJ2-1, with 7 bases fitting TRBD1. V was clipped by 0 bases and J by 10 bases; unmatched bases: 3. The germline CDR1 and CDR2 sequences are MNHEY and SVGAGI. This CDR3 spans 13 amino acids. CDR3 loop: CASSYSDRAEQFF. CDR3 DNA: TGTGCCAGCAGTTACTCCGACAGGGCCGAGCAGTTCTTC.